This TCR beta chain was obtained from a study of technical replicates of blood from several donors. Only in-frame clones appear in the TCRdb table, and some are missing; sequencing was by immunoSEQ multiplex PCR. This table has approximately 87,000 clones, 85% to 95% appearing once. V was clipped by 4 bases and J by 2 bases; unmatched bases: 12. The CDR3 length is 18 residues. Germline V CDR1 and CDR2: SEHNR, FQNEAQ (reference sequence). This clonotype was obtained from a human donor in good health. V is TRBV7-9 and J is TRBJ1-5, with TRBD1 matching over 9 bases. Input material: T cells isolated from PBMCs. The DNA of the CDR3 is TGTGCCAGCAGCTCAGCGGGGACAGGGATTGGCGGCAATCAGCCCCAGCATTTT. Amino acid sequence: CASSSAGTGIGGNQPQHF.